This T cell receptor beta chain was found in a study of blood T cell repertoires in COVID-19. Overall study: Acute and convalescent COVID-19 specimens originated in the United States, Italy and Spain.

As handled by the study authors: The authors estimated nucleated cell counts from reference gene primer amplification. Data came from immunoSEQ multiplex PCR; TCRdb stores just in-frame clones and leaves some out. The D gene and trimming were derived from the DNA, and the V and J assignments and clone size from that table. The sample shows roughly 75,000 clones, about 90% of them seen only once. Germline-derived CDR1 and CDR2 are LNHDA and SQIVND (reference sequence). The V end was cut by 4 bases, the J end by 9 bases, with 10 bases between. The CDR3 runs 12 residues. The sample consisted of peripheral blood. The chain employs TRBV19 and TRBJ2-1, with D perhaps matching TRBD1 (5 bases). The sequence derives from a man of 80 years or more in a cohort sampled during active COVID-19. CDR3 bases: TGTGCCAGTAGTACCCCTACAGGTGAGCAGTTCTTC. Encoded protein: CASSTPTGEQFF. The full variable domain, with the rest looked up from reference TRBV19 and TRBJ2-1, is DGGITQSPKYLFRKEGQNVTLSCEQNLNHDAMYWYRQDPGQGLRLIYYSQIVNDFQKGDIAEGYSVSREKKESFPLTVTSAQKNPTAFYLCASSTPTGEQFFGPGTRLTVL.